Reported below is one T cell receptor beta chain. The sample is drawn from a study of control samples from healthy donors and cancer patients. Some clones are missing from TCRdb's copy, which holds only in-frame ones; the method was immunoSEQ multiplex PCR. Found here are 150,000 to 200,000 clones, 70% to 90% of them singletons; the top ten hold 12%. Germline CDR1 is MGHRA and CDR2 is YSYEKL. Deletions cut 0 bases from V and 3 bases from J, with 12 bases between. The CDR3 is 15 residues long. The chain recombines TRBV4-1 with TRBJ2-7, with TRBD2 as a possible D gene (6 bases). This receptor was taken from a man aged 25-45 years in good health. The sequenced sample was blood. CDR3 sequence reads: CASSQDSGLLYEQYF. The CDR3 DNA reads TGCGCCAGCAGCCAAGACTCGGGACTCCTCTACGAGCAGTACTTC.